One TCR beta chain is described in this entry. The V gene's germline CDR1 is MNHNS and CDR2 SASEGT. Trimming stripped 8 bases from V and 1 base from J, with 8 bases between. CDR3 length: 12 amino acids. The sample originates from a study of T cells after posttransplantation cyclophosphamide. Sequencing used immunoSEQ multiplex PCR; TCRdb keeps in-frame clones, though not all of them. The sample has approximately 30,000 clones, under 95% seen once. Cells defined as naive were viable CD3+CD4+ or CD3+CD8+ and CCR7+CD45RA+CD45RO-CD95-CD27+CD28+. The sample consisted of naive CD4+ T cells sorted from PBMCs. The chain combines TRBV6-1 with TRBJ2-5, with unresolved D. The sequence was obtained from an older woman in good health, CMV-negative, and a related stem cell transplant donor. The CDR3 spells CASRQAQETQYF. CDR3 nucleotides: TGTGCCAGCCGTCAGGCCCAAGAGACCCAGTACTTC.